This TCR beta chain emerged from a study of blood T cell repertoires in COVID-19 (dated by TCRdb to the early 2020s). Background on the whole study: Samples covering the acute and convalescent phases of COVID-19 were provided by collaborators in the United States, Italy and Spain. The repertoires were made available in a free public database intended to serve as a resource for research on the immune response to SARS-CoV-2. Sample metadata almost always included a de-identified subject ID, COVID-19 status, age in years and sex. Deeply sampled blood TCRbeta repertoires from subjects exposed to, actively infected with, or recovered from COVID-19 were included in the dataset. The prospective study material was composed of cDNA or gDNA derived from T cells, B-cell-depleted T cells, or PBMCs. The samples were drawn from two sources: the first 160 participants of the ongoing ImmuneRACE study, and 1,000 to 1,500 subjects contributed by 6 global collaborators. Where available, HLA class I and class II types were taken from metadata supplied by the sample provider and were not determined by assay-based typing.

TCRbeta CDR3 regions were amplified from genomic DNA using the immunoSEQ Assay, a bias-controlled multiplex PCR. Per the original workflow: The number of nucleated cells in each sample was estimated from the amplification of reference gene primers within the assay. Sequence reads were collapsed and filtered to measure the absolute abundance of every unique TCRbeta CDR3 rearrangement. For each sample, productive Simpson clonality was calculated as the square root of Simpson's diversity index across productive rearrangements. The table was pulled from immuneACCESS by TCRdb, which kept in-frame rearrangements only. Such tables lose some clones; where checked, under half of the loss comes from unresolved V genes, and the rest has no known cause. That table gives V, J and clone size, and the DNA gave D and trimming. This sample holds 95,000 to 150,000 clones; just under 90% were observed only once. Less than 2.5% of the sample is in the top ten clones.

Results and caveats for the whole study, not just this receptor: Clinical and demographic metadata were provided uncurated, with the amount varying by source and participant.

Note on this clone: The clone's antigen remains unknown. No quality values exist for individual bases; no much larger clone is one base distant.

Collaborating institutions collected whole blood in K2EDTA tubes following their own protocols. For TCRbeta analysis, collaborator samples were shipped as frozen whole blood, as isolated PBMCs, or as DNA extracted from either sample type. The source material was peripheral blood. The source is a woman aged 50 to 65 with acute or convalescent COVID-19.

DNA sequence: TGTGCCAGCAGCACGGGACTAGCGGGGCTCTCCTACAATGAGCAGTTCTTC. The encoded protein is CASSTGLAGLSYNEQFF. The chain is assembled from TRBV11-2 and TRBJ2-1, with TRBD2 identical over 13 junction bases. CDR1 is given as SGHAT and CDR2 as FQNNGV, both from the germline V gene. The CDR3 has 17 amino acids, counting the end cysteine and phenylalanine. Only the CDR3 DNA is retained, 51 bases long and in frame from the first base. The V end gives up 5 bases and the J end 0 bases, leaving 4 bases in the junction not matched to a gene.